Shown below are 10 T cell receptor beta chains from a single sample sequenced in a study of T-cell reconstitution after alpha-beta-depleted transplantation in children. A TCRbeta library incorporating unique molecular identifiers was prepared. TCRdb reprocessed the PCR reads via MiXCR and lists one record per CDR3 protein. Here the sample spans some 490,000 distinct CDR3 sequences, approximately 13% being singletons. Sequencing used PBMCs from the stem cell graft donor, obtained from the stem cell graft. The receptor source for this set is a human donor who donated a stem cell graft to a child with combined immunodeficiency.

This chain joins TRBV4-2 and TRBJ2-3, with D possibly called TRBD1 or TRBD2 (5 bases each). V lost 2 bases to trimming and J lost 2 bases, with 11 bases between them. This CDR3 region has 15 residues. Germline assignment: CDR1 LGHNA and CDR2 YNFKEQ. CDR3 coding DNA: TGTGCCAGCAGCCAACGGGGCGCAGTCACAGATACGCAGTATTTT. The encoded protein is CASSQRGAVTDTQYF.

This rearrangement joins TRBV11-1 to TRBJ2-1; unclear D gene. Germline CDR1 is SGHAT and CDR2 is FQDESV (reference sequence). The CDR3 spans 14 residues. Trimming removed 3 bases at V and 11 bases at J, with 17 bases between. This CDR3 reads CASSFPRPQAQQFF. CDR3 coding DNA: TGTGCCAGCAGCTTCCCTAGGCCCCAGGCACAGCAGTTCTTC.

This clonotype was observed a few times. The V and J genes are TRBV30 and TRBJ2-1, with 9 bases identical to TRBD2. The CDR3 sequence is 16 residues long. V shed 1 base and J 4 bases; nucleotides not matched to a gene: 8. Germline V gene data show CDR1 as GTSNPN and CDR2 as SVGIG (reference sequence). The CDR3 bases are TGTGCCTGGAGTGAGTCTAGCGGGGACCCTTACAATGAGCAGTTCTTC. The encoded protein is CAWSESSGDPYNEQFF.

This clonotype showed up just a few times. This chain links TRBV30 with TRBJ1-2, with D maybe TRBD1 (5 bases). V was pared by 2 bases and J by 4 bases, with 11 bases between. Germline CDR1 is GTSNPN and CDR2 is SVGIG (reference sequence). The CDR3 is made up of 13 amino acids. The CDR3 DNA is TGTGCCTGGAGTCCGCAGGGTTTCTATGGCTACACCTTC. Encoded protein: CAWSPQGFYGYTF.

The chain combines TRBV11-2 with TRBJ1-2; TRBD1 is a possible D gene (6 bases). The ends were cut back, 5 bases at V and 2 bases at J, with 24 bases in the middle. Per germline, CDR1 SGHAT and CDR2 FQNNGV. The length of the CDR3 is 18 residues. The CDR3 DNA reads as TGTGCCAGCAGCCCCAAGGGGGACACCCTGGGGGGCAACTATGGCTACACCTTC. Translated, it gives CASSPKGDTLGGNYGYTF. Supplemented by reference TRBV11-2 and TRBJ1-2, the full variable domain reads EAGVAQSPRYKIIEKRQSVAFWCNPISGHATLYWYQQILGQGPKLLIQFQNNGVVDDSQLPKDRFSAERLKGVDSTLKIQPAKLEDSAVYLCASSPKGDTLGGNYGYTFGSGTRLTVV.

This clonotype has a count of ten or more. The chain couples TRBV20-1 to TRBJ2-3, with D unclear. Germline V gene lookup returns CDR1 DFQATT and CDR2 SNEGSKA (reference sequence). The CDR3 covers 13 residues. V was pared by 3 bases and J by 2 bases, with 9 bases between. CDR3 coding DNA: TGCAGTGCTAGCGGACGCCCCACAGATACGCAGTATTTT. Translating it yields CSASGRPTDTQYF.

This clonotype was recorded a few times. V and J are TRBV10-3 and TRBJ2-1, with unresolved D. The CDR3 runs to 11 residues. Germline CDR1 and CDR2: ENHRY and SYGVKD. With 6 bases removed from V and 8 bases from J, the gap between germline ends came to 8 bases. The CDR3 loop reads CAIRRNDEQFF. CDR3 DNA: TGTGCCATCAGAAGGAACGATGAGCAGTTCTTC.

This clonotype was detected a few times. The V call is TRBV7-9, the J call TRBJ2-3; 10 bases fit TRBD1. This CDR3 spans 17 amino acids. V trimming: 3 bases; J trimming: 0 bases; junction bases outside the gene matches: 6. Germline CDR1 SEHNR, CDR2 FQNEAQ (reference sequence). The CDR3 DNA reads TGTGCCAGCAGCTTGTCGGGGGACAGGGGAAGCACAGATACGCAGTATTTT. It is translated as CASSLSGDRGSTDTQYF.

The chain recombines TRBV12-3 or TRBV12-4 with TRBJ2-3, with 8 bases fitting TRBD2. This CDR3 has 15 amino acids. The trim removed 6 bases at V and 0 bases at J, leaving 5 bases unmatched. In DNA, the CDR3 is TGTGCCAGCAGCCGGGGGGGCCGGAGCACAGATACGCAGTATTTT. Translating gives CASSRGGRSTDTQYF.

There are many counts of this clonotype. The V call is TRBV25-1, the J call TRBJ2-2, with D hard to call. Germline CDR1 and CDR2: MGHDK and SYGVNS. V shed 8 bases and J shed 6 bases, with 10 bases lying between them. The CDR3 sequence is 12 residues long. Written as DNA, the CDR3 is TGTGCCAGCCTTGGGAATTCCGGGGAGCTGTTTTTT. Amino acids: CASLGNSGELFF.